This T cell receptor beta chain was found in a study of cytomegalovirus exposure and HLA in healthy donors. As for the donors, each was a healthy bone marrow donor. 60 Vbeta and 13 Jbeta primers were used in PCR. Assay used: immunoSEQ multiplex PCR; TCRdb lists only in-frame clones, some missing. The sample includes approximately 190,000 clones, around 75% of them seen just once. CDR1 is MGHRA, CDR2 YSYEKL, per germline. The CDR3 runs to 13 residues. Deletions cut 1 base from V and 2 bases from J, with 6 bases between. The TCR sequence derives from a woman aged 30 to 39 in good health and CMV-seronegative. Sequencing was carried out using PBMCs. The J gene is TRBJ2-7, the V gene TRBV4-1; no firm D call. CDR3 loop: CASSQVVAYEQYF. In DNA form, the CDR3 reads TGCGCCAGCAGCCAAGTTGTCGCCTACGAGCAGTACTTC.